Presented here are 23 T cell receptor beta chains from one specimen sequenced in a study of blood T cell repertoires in COVID-19. Method: immunoSEQ multiplex PCR; TCRdb's copy keeps in-frame clones and lacks some. The data hold fewer than 250,000 clones, with roughly 82% observed a single time. The source material was peripheral blood. Source of these receptors: a woman between 65 and 79 years old with acute or convalescent COVID-19.

The chain uses TRBV24-1 and TRBJ2-1; TRBD1 might be the D (6 bases). CDR3 length equals 13 residues. Germline V gives CDR1 KGHDR, CDR2 SFDVKD. Trimming took off 9 bases at V and 0 bases at J, with 8 bases between the two ends. The CDR3, as DNA: TGTGCCACCCAGGACAGCTCCTACAATGAGCAGTTCTTC. This encodes CATQDSSYNEQFF.

V and J are TRBV6-5 and TRBJ2-3; 7 bases are shared with TRBD2. Germline CDR1 is MNHEY and CDR2 is SVGAGI. Unmatched junction bases numbered 4, after V lost 6 bases and J lost 4 bases. The CDR3 has 13 amino acids. CDR3 region: CASRTSAPDTQYF. The DNA for the CDR3 is TGTGCCAGCAGAACTAGCGCCCCAGATACGCAGTATTTT.

This clone was seen a handful of times. This sequence joins TRBV28 and TRBJ1-5; maybe TRBD1 (5 bases). Germline values: CDR1 MDHEN, CDR2 SYDVKM. The length of the CDR3 is 16 residues. Trimming cost V 3 bases and J 0 bases, with 12 bases left between them. CDR3 DNA sequence: TGTGCCAGCAGTTTCCAGGGCCACTATAGCAATCAGCCCCAGCATTTT. Translating gives CASSFQGHYSNQPQHF.

This clone showed up just a few times. This chain links TRBV7-2 with TRBJ1-6; D is unclear. Trimming shortened V by 6 bases and J by 5 bases, and 14 bases separated the two germline ends. The CDR3 is made up of 15 amino acids. Germline CDR1 and CDR2: SGHTA and FQGNSA. As DNA, the CDR3 is TGTGCCAGCAGTAGTAGTGGGCTTCATAATTCACCCCTCCACTTT. Its protein product is CASSSSGLHNSPLHF.

This chain connects TRBV5-4 to TRBJ2-5; D possibly corresponds to TRBD2 (7 bases). The ends were cut back, 3 bases at V and 4 bases at J, with 19 bases in the middle. The CDR3 consists of 16 residues. Germline V CDR1 and CDR2: SGHNT, YYREEE (reference sequence). The CDR3 protein is CASSSPAVAGAETQYF. The DNA for the CDR3 is TGTGCCAGCAGCTCCCCCGCCGTCGCGGGGGCAGAGACCCAGTACTTC.

This clone was seen more than once but under ten times. The genes are TRBV5-5 and TRBJ2-7, with D possibly matching TRBD1 (5 bases). The V end was cut by 6 bases, the J end by 3 bases, with 16 bases between. This CDR3 comprises 14 residues. Germline CDR1 reads SGHKS; CDR2 reads YYEKEE (reference sequence). The CDR3 spells CASNNPDSIYEQYF. The CDR3 DNA reads as TGTGCCAGCAACAACCCCGACAGTATCTACGAGCAGTACTTC.

The V call is TRBV18, the J call TRBJ2-7; the D gene is possibly TRBD2 (6 bases). Germline CDR1 KGHSH, CDR2 LQKENI. This CDR3 has 15 amino acids. Trimming left V 5 bases short and J 2 bases short, with 16 bases between. This CDR3 is CASSATGGPTYEQYF. CDR3 sequence (DNA): TGTGCCAGCTCAGCCACCGGGGGACCGACCTACGAGCAGTACTTC.

This CDR3 reads CASRGQGWTEAFF. The CDR3 nucleotides are TGTGCCAGTAGGGGACAGGGTTGGACTGAAGCTTTCTTT. The chain carries TRBV19 and TRBJ1-1, with 9 bases aligning to TRBD1. The germline gives CDR1 LNHDA, CDR2 SQIVND (reference sequence). There are 13 residues in the CDR3. V lost 6 bases, J lost 5 bases, and 4 bases stayed unmatched.

The chain employs TRBV7-9 and TRBJ2-7, with D tentatively TRBD2 (5 bases). Trimming removed 3 bases at V and 2 bases at J, with 11 bases between. The CDR3 consists of 14 residues. Germline V gene sequence: CDR1 SEHNR, CDR2 FQNEAQ (reference sequence). The CDR3 DNA reads TGTGCCAGCAGCTTCCGGGAAAGGACCTACGAGCAGTACTTC. This codes for CASSFRERTYEQYF.

CDR3 DNA sequence: TGTGCCAGCAGCTTAGTCACAGGGGACAATCAGCCCCAGCATTTT. It yields the protein CASSLVTGDNQPQHF. V gene TRBV7-2 combines with J gene TRBJ1-5; 7 nucleotides line up with TRBD1. The CDR3 totals 15 residues. J was trimmed by 3 bases and V by 1 base; bases with no gene match: 3. CDR1 and CDR2 (germline): SGHTA, FQGNSA.

The chain couples TRBV18 to TRBJ1-4, with 8 bases identical to TRBD1. Losses at the gene ends were 5 bases for V and 5 bases for J; bases not matched to a gene: 7. The CDR3 has 15 residues. CDR1 is KGHSH and CDR2 is LQKENI in the germline V gene. CDR3 sequence reads: CASSAGQGVNEKLFF. Written as DNA, the CDR3 is TGTGCCAGCTCAGCAGGACAGGGAGTGAATGAAAAACTGTTTTTT.

This rearrangement joins TRBV15 to TRBJ2-3, with 8 bases identical to TRBD2. J gave up 3 bases and V 5 bases, and 4 bases lay outside the gene matches. Germline CDR1 is LNHNV and CDR2 is YYDKDF (reference sequence). The CDR3 has 14 amino acids. CDR3 sequence: CATSLGGGTDTQYF. CDR3 nucleotides: TGTGCCACCAGCTTGGGCGGGGGGACAGATACGCAGTATTTT.

The gene calls are TRBV28 and TRBJ1-2; D perhaps matches TRBD1 (5 bases). The CDR3 is 12 residues long. The germline V gene encodes CDR1 MDHEN and CDR2 SYDVKM. With 5 bases removed from V and 3 bases from J, the gap between germline ends came to 7 bases. The CDR3 bases are TGTGCCAGCAGTCAACAGGACTATGGCTACACCTTC. Protein product: CASSQQDYGYTF.

The chain combines TRBV5-5 with TRBJ2-1; weak D call: TRBD1 (6 bases). V lost 5 bases and J 9 bases, leaving 15 bases between the germline ends. In germline, CDR1 is SGHKS, CDR2 YYEKEE (reference sequence). The CDR3 runs to 13 residues. The CDR3 loop reads CASSPVRGFEQFF. The CDR3 DNA sequence: TGTGCCAGCAGTCCTGTCAGGGGCTTTGAGCAGTTCTTC.

The chain joins TRBV4-1 to TRBJ1-3, with 7 nucleotides matching TRBD1. The V gene end was trimmed by 4 bases and the J gene end by 0 bases; junction bases not matched to a gene: 6. This CDR3 is 16 amino acids long. Germline V CDR1 and CDR2: MGHRA, YSYEKL. The CDR3, as DNA: TGCGCCAGCAGCCGATCCGGGACAGTCTCTGGAAACACCATATATTTT. It specifies CASSRSGTVSGNTIYF.

The table lists this clone with a few counts. The rearrangement joins TRBV3-1 (or the pseudogene TRBV3-2) to TRBJ1-1; 9 nucleotides align to TRBD1. From germline, CDR1 is LGHDT and CDR2 YNNKEL (reference sequence). CDR3 size: 15 residues. Germline trimming cut 1 base from V and 6 bases from J; bases unmatched to any gene: 6. The CDR3 region has the DNA TGTGCCAGCAGCCAAGGGTCGGGACAGGGCCCTGAAGCTTTCTTT. It is translated as CASSQGSGQGPEAFF.

With respect to this clone: This sample also contains other DNA sequences that code for the same CDR3. The CDR3 region has the DNA TGTGCCAGCAGTGAACTAGCGGGGGGGACCGGGGAGCTGTTTTTT. Its protein is CASSELAGGTGELFF. The rearrangement uses TRBV6-1 and TRBJ2-2, with 12 bases matching TRBD2. Germline lookup yields CDR1 MNHNS and CDR2 SASEGT. After removal of 2 bases from V and 5 bases from J, the junction contained 0 bases not matched to a gene. The CDR3 is made up of 15 amino acids.

This rearrangement joins TRBV6-5 to TRBJ2-1; 8 bases are shared with TRBD1. Germline V gives CDR1 MNHEY, CDR2 SVGAGI. The CDR3 has 16 residues. V shed 2 bases and J 7 bases; nucleotides not matched to a gene: 10. CDR3 DNA: TGTGCCAGCAGTTACGTCCCGGGACAGGATGTGAATGAGCAGTTCTTC. Amino acid sequence: CASSYVPGQDVNEQFF.

This clone appeared a single time. V gene TRBV24-1 combines with J gene TRBJ1-4, with 10 bases matching TRBD1. CDR1 KGHDR and CDR2 SFDVKD come from the germline V gene. With V trimmed by 7 bases and J by 8 bases, 9 bases remained unmatched. The CDR3 spans 15 residues. The DNA of the CDR3 is TGTGCCACCAGCAACGCCGGGACAGGGGAGGAAAAACTGTTTTTT. Translation: CATSNAGTGEEKLFF.

The CDR3 loop is CSGGGRGNEKLFF. The CDR3 region has the DNA TGCAGCGGGGGAGGGCGAGGGAATGAAAAACTGTTTTTT. The V call is TRBV29-1, the J call TRBJ1-4; D ambiguous. Germline V CDR1 and CDR2: SQVTM, ANQGSEA. V lost 7 bases and J lost 5, with 14 bases in between. This CDR3 contains 13 residues.

J is TRBJ1-2 and V is TRBV13; D is ambiguous. Germline CDR1 PRHDT, CDR2 FYEKMQ (reference sequence). The CDR3 totals 14 residues. V shed 5 bases and J shed 3 bases, with 13 bases lying between them. CDR3 sequence: CASSQLNVDYGYTF. The CDR3 DNA follows: TGTGCCAGCAGCCAACTAAATGTGGACTATGGCTACACCTTC. The full variable domain, its missing parts supplied by reference TRBV13 and TRBJ1-2, is AAGVIQSPRHLIKEKRETATLKCYPIPRHDTVYWYQQGPGQDPQFLISFYEKMQSDKGSIPDRFSAQQFSDYHSELNMSSLELGDSALYFCASSQLNVDYGYTFGSGTRLTVV.

This clone has only one observation. The CDR3 spells CATSDRDSLNYGYTF. The CDR3, as DNA: TGTGCCACCAGTGACCGGGACAGTTTAAACTATGGCTACACCTTC. The rearrangement joins TRBV24-1 to TRBJ1-2, with 7 bases fitting TRBD1. In germline, CDR1 is KGHDR, CDR2 SFDVKD. Unmatched junction bases numbered 6, after V lost 4 bases and J lost 2 bases. The CDR3 sequence is 15 residues long.

This chain uses TRBV5-4 with TRBJ1-2, with 7 bases identical to TRBD1. Germline CDR1 is SGHNT and CDR2 is YYREEE (reference sequence). Losses at the gene ends were 3 bases for V and 3 bases for J; bases not matched to a gene: 2. This CDR3 region has 13 residues. CDR3 residues: CASSSGQDYGYTF. CDR3 bases: TGTGCCAGCAGCTCAGGACAGGACTATGGCTACACCTTC.